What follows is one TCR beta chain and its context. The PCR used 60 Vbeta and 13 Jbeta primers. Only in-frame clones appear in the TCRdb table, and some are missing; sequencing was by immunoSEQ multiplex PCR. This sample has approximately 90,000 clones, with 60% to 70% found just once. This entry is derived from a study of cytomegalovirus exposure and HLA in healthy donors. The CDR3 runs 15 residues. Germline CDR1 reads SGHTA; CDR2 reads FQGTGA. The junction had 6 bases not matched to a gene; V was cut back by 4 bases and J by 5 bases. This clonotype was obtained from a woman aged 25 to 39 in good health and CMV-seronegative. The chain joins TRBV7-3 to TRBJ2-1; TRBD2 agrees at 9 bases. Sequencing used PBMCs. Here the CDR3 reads CASSSPGTSHNEQFF. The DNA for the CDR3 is TGTGCCAGCAGCTCACCCGGGACTAGCCACAATGAGCAGTTCTTC.